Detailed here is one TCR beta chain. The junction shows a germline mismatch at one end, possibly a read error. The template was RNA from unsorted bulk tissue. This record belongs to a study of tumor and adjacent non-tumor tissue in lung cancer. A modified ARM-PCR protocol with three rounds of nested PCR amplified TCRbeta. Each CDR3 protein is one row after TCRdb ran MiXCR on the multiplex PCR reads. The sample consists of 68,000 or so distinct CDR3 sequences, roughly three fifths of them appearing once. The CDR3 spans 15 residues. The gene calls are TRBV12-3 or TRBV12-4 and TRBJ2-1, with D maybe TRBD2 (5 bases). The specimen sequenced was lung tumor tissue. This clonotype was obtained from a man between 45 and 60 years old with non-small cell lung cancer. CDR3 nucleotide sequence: TGTGCCAGCAACCCCCAGCGGCTCTCCAACAATGAGCAGTTCTTC. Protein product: CASNPQRLSNNEQFF.